The next 6 T cell receptor beta chains were all read from a single sample in a study of blood T cell repertoires in COVID-19. Profiled with immunoSEQ multiplex PCR; TCRdb holds only in-frame clones, not every one. In the table there are a few hundred thousand clones, more than 70% of which are singletons. Sequencing was performed on peripheral blood. The receptors were gathered from a woman aged 60-75 years with COVID-19, enrolled during active disease.

This chain links TRBV29-1 with TRBJ2-7; 8 bases are shared with TRBD1. The V gene's germline CDR1 is SQVTM and CDR2 ANQGSEA. The V and J ends lost 5 bases and 5 bases, in that order; junction bases with no gene match: 8. This CDR3 has 13 amino acids. CDR3 residues: CSVIGQGSHEQYF. CDR3 bases: TGCAGCGTTATAGGACAGGGTTCCCACGAGCAGTACTTC.

The V and J genes are TRBV2 and TRBJ2-5; the match to TRBD2 covers 12 bases. The germline gives CDR1 SNHLY, CDR2 FYNNEI. The CDR3 loop spans 15 amino acids. Trimming removed 7 bases from V and 7 bases from J; junction bases left unmatched: 10. The CDR3 nucleotides read TGTGCCAGCAAGGGGACTAGCGGGCCGCCTGGGACCCAGTACTTC. It is translated as CASKGTSGPPGTQYF. Based on the CDR3 plus reference TRBV2 and TRBJ2-5, the full variable domain is EPEVTQTPSHQVTQMGQEVILRCVPISNHLYFYWYRQILGQKVEFLVSFYNNEISEKSEIFDDQFSVERPDGSNFTLKIRSTKLEDSAMYFCASKGTSGPPGTQYFGPGTRLLVL.

The V call is TRBV5-1, the J call TRBJ1-1; tentatively, D is TRBD1 (5 bases). From germline, CDR1 is SGHRS and CDR2 YFSETQ. The CDR3 loop spans 12 amino acids. The V end lost 2 bases, the J end lost 8 bases, and 10 bases lay between the germline ends. CDR3 region: CASSFGGQEAFF. CDR3 bases: TGCGCCAGCAGCTTCGGGGGTCAGGAAGCTTTCTTT. The full variable domain, with the rest looked up from reference TRBV5-1 and TRBJ1-1, is KAGVTQTPRYLIKTRGQQVTLSCSPISGHRSVSWYQQTPGQGLQFLFEYFSETQRNKGNFPGRFSGRQFSNSRSEMNVSTLELGDSALYLCASSFGGQEAFFGQGTRLTVV.

This chain joins TRBV5-5 and TRBJ1-5; 8 nucleotides agree with TRBD1. CDR3 length equals 16 residues. Germline V gives CDR1 SGHKS, CDR2 YYEKEE (reference sequence). V shed 2 bases and J 1 base; nucleotides not matched to a gene: 5. The CDR3 reads CASSFQGARSNQPQHF. The CDR3 coding sequence is TGTGCCAGCAGCTTCCAGGGGGCGCGGAGCAATCAGCCCCAGCATTTT. Complete variable domain (other parts from reference TRBV5-5 and TRBJ1-5): DAGVTQSPTHLIKTRGQQVTLRCSPISGHKSVSWYQQVLGQGPQFIFQYYEKEERGRGNFPDRFSARQFPNYSSELNVNALLLGDSALYLCASSFQGARSNQPQHFGDGTRLSIL.

The rearrangement links TRBV27 to TRBJ2-7; D is ambiguous. The V gene lost 5 bases and the J gene lost 5 bases, with 19 bases spanning the gap. This CDR3 has 15 residues. Germline V lookup: CDR1 MNHEY, CDR2 SMNVEV (reference sequence). The CDR3 loop is CASSPRYLLENEQYF. CDR3 coding DNA: TGTGCCAGCAGTCCCAGATACCTTCTAGAGAACGAGCAGTACTTC.

The chain couples TRBV7-9 to TRBJ1-2, with 8 nucleotides matching TRBD1. After removal of 5 bases from V and 0 bases from J, the junction contained 8 bases not matched to a gene. Germline V lookup: CDR1 SEHNR, CDR2 FQNEAQ (reference sequence). The CDR3 spans 16 residues. The CDR3, as DNA: TGTGCCAGCAGCGGTCCCGGGACAGGTTCTAACTATGGCTACACCTTC. It codes for CASSGPGTGSNYGYTF.